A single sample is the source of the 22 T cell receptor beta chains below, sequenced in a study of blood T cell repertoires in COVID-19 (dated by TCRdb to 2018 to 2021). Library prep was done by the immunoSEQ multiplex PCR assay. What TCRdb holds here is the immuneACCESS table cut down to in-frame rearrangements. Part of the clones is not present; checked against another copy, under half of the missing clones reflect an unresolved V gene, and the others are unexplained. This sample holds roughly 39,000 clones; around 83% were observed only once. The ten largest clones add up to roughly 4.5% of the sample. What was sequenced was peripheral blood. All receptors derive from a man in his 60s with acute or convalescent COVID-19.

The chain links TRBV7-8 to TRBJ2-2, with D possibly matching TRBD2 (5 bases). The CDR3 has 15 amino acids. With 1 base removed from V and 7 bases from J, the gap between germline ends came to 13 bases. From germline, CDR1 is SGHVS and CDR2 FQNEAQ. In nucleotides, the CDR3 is TGTGCCAGCAGCTTAGGAGGGAGTGGTCTCGGGGAGCTGTTTTTT. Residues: CASSLGGSGLGELFF.

This chain's CDR3 is CASAMREGMPAELFF. CDR3 nucleotide sequence: TGTGCCAGCGCCATGCGGGAGGGTATGCCCGCGGAGCTGTTTTTT. The chain has TRBV27 and TRBJ2-2; 9 nucleotides align to TRBD2. The CDR3 is 15 residues long. Germline V lookup: CDR1 MNHEY, CDR2 SMNVEV (reference sequence). The ends lost 8 bases at V and 10 bases at J; junction bases unmatched: 14.

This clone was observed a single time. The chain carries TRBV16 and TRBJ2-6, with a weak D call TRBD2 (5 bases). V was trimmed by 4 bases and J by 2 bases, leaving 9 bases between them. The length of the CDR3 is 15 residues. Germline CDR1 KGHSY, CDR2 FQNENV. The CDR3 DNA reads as TGTGCCAGCAGCCTGGACTCAGCTGGGGCCAACGTCCTGACTTTC. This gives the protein CASSLDSAGANVLTF.

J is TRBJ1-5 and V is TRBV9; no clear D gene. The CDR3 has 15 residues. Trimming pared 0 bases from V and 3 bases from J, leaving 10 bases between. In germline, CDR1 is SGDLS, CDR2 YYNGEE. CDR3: CASSVGATDNQPQHF. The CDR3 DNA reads TGTGCCAGCAGCGTAGGGGCTACAGACAATCAGCCCCAGCATTTT.

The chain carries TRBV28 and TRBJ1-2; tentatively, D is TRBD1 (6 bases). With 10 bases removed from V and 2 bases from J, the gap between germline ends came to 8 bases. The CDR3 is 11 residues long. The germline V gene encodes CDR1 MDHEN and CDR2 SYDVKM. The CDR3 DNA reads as TGTGCCATCGGGACAAACTATGGCTACACCTTC. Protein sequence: CAIGTNYGYTF.

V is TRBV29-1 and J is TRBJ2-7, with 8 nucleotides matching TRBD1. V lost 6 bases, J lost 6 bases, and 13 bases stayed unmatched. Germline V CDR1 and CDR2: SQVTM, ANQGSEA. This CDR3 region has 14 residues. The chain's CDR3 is CSVERGSRGREQYF. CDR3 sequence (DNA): TGCAGCGTCGAGAGGGGCTCCAGGGGGCGCGAGCAGTACTTC.

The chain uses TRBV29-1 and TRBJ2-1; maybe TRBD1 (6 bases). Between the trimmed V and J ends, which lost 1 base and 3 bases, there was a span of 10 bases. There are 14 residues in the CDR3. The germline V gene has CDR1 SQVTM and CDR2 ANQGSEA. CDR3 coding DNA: TGCAGCGTTGAAGGGGACACGTTCTACAATGAGCAGTTCTTC. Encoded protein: CSVEGDTFYNEQFF.

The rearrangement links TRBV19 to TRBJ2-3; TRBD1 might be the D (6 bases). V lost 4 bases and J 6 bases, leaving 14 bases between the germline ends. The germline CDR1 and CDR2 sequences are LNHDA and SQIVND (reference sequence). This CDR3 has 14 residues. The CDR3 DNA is TGTGCCAGTAGTACCGAACAGGGTTGGGATACGCAGTATTTT. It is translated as CASSTEQGWDTQYF. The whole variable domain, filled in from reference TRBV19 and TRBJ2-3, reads DGGITQSPKYLFRKEGQNVTLSCEQNLNHDAMYWYRQDPGQGLRLIYYSQIVNDFQKGDIAEGYSVSREKKESFPLTVTSAQKNPTAFYLCASSTEQGWDTQYFGPGTRLTVL.

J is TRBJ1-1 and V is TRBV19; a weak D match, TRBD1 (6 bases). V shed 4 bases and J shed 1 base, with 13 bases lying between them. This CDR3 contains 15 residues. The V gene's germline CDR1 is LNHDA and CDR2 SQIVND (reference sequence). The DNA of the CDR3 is TGTGCCAGTAGTAACTTCGCAGGGGCGAACACTGAAGCTTTCTTT. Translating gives CASSNFAGANTEAFF.

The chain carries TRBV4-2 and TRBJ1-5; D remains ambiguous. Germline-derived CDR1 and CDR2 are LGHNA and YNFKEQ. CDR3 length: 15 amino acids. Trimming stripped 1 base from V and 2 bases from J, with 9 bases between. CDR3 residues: CASSQVGSGNQPQHF. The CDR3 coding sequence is TGTGCCAGCAGCCAAGTCGGGTCGGGCAATCAGCCCCAGCATTTT.

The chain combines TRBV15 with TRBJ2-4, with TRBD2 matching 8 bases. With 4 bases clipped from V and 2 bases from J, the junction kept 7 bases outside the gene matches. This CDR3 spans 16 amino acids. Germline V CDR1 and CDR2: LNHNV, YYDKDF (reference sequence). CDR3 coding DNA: TGTGCCACCAGCACACGAACTAGCGGCTCCAAAAACATTCAGTACTTC. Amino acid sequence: CATSTRTSGSKNIQYF.

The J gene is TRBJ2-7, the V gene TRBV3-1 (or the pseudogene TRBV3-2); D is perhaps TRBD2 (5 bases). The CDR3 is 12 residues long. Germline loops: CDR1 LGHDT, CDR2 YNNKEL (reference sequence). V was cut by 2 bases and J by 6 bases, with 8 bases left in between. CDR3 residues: CASSQWRREQYF. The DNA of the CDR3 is TGTGCCAGCAGCCAATGGAGGCGCGAGCAGTACTTC.

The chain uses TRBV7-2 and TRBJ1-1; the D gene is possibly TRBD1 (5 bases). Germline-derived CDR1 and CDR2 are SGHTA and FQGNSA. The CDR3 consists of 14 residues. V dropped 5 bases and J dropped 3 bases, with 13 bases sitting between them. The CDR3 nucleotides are TGTGCCAGCAGCCCCCGGGGGGAGTACACTGAAGCTTTCTTT. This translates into CASSPRGEYTEAFF.

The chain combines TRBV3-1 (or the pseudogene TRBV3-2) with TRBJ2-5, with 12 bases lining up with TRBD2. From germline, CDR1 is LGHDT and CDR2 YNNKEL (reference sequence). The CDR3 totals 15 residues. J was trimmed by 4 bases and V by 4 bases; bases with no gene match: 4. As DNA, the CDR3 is TGTGCCAGCAGCCCTTCTAGCGGGAGGGGAGAGACCCAGTACTTC. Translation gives CASSPSSGRGETQYF.

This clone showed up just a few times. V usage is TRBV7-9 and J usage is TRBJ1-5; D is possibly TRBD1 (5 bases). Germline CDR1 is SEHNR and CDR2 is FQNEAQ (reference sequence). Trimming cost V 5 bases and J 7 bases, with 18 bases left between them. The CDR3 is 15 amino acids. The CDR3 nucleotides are TGTGCCAGCAGCCCCGACGGAGGGGTCGGACAGCCCCAGCATTTT. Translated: CASSPDGGVGQPQHF.

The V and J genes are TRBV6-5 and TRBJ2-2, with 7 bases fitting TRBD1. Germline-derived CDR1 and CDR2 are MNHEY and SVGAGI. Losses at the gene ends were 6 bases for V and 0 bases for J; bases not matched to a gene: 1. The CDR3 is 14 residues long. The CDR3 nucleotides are TGTGCCAGCAGAGACAGGGCGAACACCGGGGAGCTGTTTTTT. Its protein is CASRDRANTGELFF.

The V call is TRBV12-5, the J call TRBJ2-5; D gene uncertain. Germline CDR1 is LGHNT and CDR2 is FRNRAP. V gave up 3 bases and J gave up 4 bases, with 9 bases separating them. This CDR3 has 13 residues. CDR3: CASGLGGRETQYF. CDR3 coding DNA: TGTGCTAGTGGTTTAGGCGGTAGAGAGACCCAGTACTTC.

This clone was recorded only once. This CDR3 is CASSLAGGMTDTQYF. The CDR3 DNA reads TGCGCCAGCAGCTTGGCCGGCGGGATGACAGATACGCAGTATTTT. The V and J genes are TRBV5-1 and TRBJ2-3; possible D gene TRBD2, 6 bases. The CDR3 totals 15 residues. The germline V and J ends were trimmed by 0 bases and 3 bases, with 11 bases remaining between them. Per germline, CDR1 SGHRS and CDR2 YFSETQ.

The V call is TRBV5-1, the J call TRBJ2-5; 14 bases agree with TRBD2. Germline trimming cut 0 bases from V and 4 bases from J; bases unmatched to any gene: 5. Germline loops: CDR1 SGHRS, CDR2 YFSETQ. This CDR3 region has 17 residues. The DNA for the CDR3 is TGCGCCAGCAGCTTGGCCTCGGGACTAGCGGGGGTAGAGACCCAGTACTTC. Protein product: CASSLASGLAGVETQYF.

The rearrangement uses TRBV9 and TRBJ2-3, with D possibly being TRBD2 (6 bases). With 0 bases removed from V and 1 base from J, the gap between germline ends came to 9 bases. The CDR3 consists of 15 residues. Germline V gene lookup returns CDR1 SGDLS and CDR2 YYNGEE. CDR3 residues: CASSVGPGGTDTQYF. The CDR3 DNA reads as TGTGCCAGCAGCGTAGGTCCGGGGGGCACAGATACGCAGTATTTT.

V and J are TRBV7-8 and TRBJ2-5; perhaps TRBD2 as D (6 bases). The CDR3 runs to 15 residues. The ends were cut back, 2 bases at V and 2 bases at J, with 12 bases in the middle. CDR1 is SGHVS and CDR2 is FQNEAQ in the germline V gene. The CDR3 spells CASSLIGGGQETQYF. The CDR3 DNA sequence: TGTGCCAGCAGCTTAATCGGGGGAGGTCAAGAGACCCAGTACTTC. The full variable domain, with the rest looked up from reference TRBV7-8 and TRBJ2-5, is GAGVSQSPRYKVAKRGQDVALRCDPISGHVSLFWYQQALGQGPEFLTYFQNEAQLDKSGLPSDRFFAERPEGSVSTLKIQRTQQEDSAVYLCASSLIGGGQETQYFGPGTRLLVL.

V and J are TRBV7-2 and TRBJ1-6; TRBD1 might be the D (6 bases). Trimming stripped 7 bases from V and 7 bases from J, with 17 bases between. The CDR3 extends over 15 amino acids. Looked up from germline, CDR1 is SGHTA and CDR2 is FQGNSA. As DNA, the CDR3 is TGTGCCAGCACCGACAGGACCAATGGAAATTCACCCCTCCACTTT. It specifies CASTDRTNGNSPLHF.